This TCR beta chain was identified in a study of T-cell reconstitution after alpha-beta-depleted transplantation in children. Preparation of the TCRbeta library involved a method that used unique molecular identifiers. MiXCR, run by TCRdb on the PCR reads, gives a single entry per CDR3 protein. The sample records a few hundred thousand distinct CDR3 sequences, around 13% being singletons. In its sample, this clonotype was seen a few times. The sequence derives from a human donor who donated a stem cell graft to a child with combined immunodeficiency. The sample consisted of PBMCs from the stem cell graft donor, taken from the stem cell graft.

The CDR3 protein is CASRSHVSRGTGELFF. The CDR3, as DNA: TGTGCCAGCAGATCACACGTCAGCCGGGGGACCGGGGAGCTGTTTTTT. The V call is TRBV6-1, the J call TRBJ2-2; D perhaps matches TRBD2 (6 bases). The V gene's germline CDR1 is MNHNS and CDR2 SASEGT. With 6 bases removed from V and 5 bases from J, the gap between germline ends came to 19 bases. The CDR3 is made up of 16 amino acids.